A selection of T cell receptor beta chains follows, all from one sample in a study of regulatory T cells in long-lasting Graves disease. TCRdb reprocessed the multiplex PCR reads with MiXCR, giving one entry per CDR3 protein. The table has around 460,000 distinct CDR3 sequences, about 20% seen once; the top ten hold about an eighth. The source material was peripheral blood mononuclear cells (PBMCs), sampled when the disease was refractory, from a patient treated with antithyroid drugs. The receptors originated from a female donor with Graves disease. The CDR3 runs from the conserved cysteine through the conserved F or W. The D gene is left open where the match is weak. Not every row has a clone size; where given, it reads once, few, many or a size class.

clone_size: few
d_call: NA
j_call: TRBJ1-4
v_call: TRBV30
cdr3_aa: CAWSAGTSNEKLFF
cdr3_nt: TGTGCCTGGAGTGCCGGGACTTCTAATGAAAAACTGTTTTTT

clone_size: many
d_call: NA
j_call: TRBJ1-2
v_call: TRBV6-1
cdr3_aa: CASSPMNYGYTF
cdr3_nt: TGTGCCAGCAGTCCAATGAATTATGGCTACACCTTC

clone_size: few
d_call: NA
j_call: TRBJ2-7
v_call: TRBV20-1
cdr3_aa: CSAREPSYEQYF
cdr3_nt: TGCAGTGCTAGAGAACCTTCCTACGAGCAGTACTTC

clone_size: many
d_call: NA
j_call: TRBJ1-2
v_call: TRBV7-2
cdr3_aa: CASSSSGEGGYTF
cdr3_nt: TGTGCCAGCAGCTCCTCCGGGGAAGGGGGCTACACCTTC

clone_size: many
d_call: NA
j_call: TRBJ1-2
v_call: TRBV2
cdr3_aa: CASSFLGGAAGYTF
cdr3_nt: TGTGCCAGCAGTTTTTTGGGGGGGGCTGCTGGCTACACCTTC

clone_size: NA
d_call: NA
j_call: TRBJ2-5
v_call: TRBV20-1
cdr3_aa: CSARPETQYF
cdr3_nt: TGCAGTGCTAGACCTGAGACCCAGTACTTC

clone_size: NA
d_call: TRBD1
j_call: TRBJ2-7
v_call: TRBV6-4
cdr3_aa: CASSDFQGAKNEQYF
cdr3_nt: TGTGCCAGCAGTGACTTCCAGGGGGCGAAGAACGAGCAGTACTTC

clone_size: many
d_call: TRBD1
j_call: TRBJ2-5
v_call: TRBV28
cdr3_aa: CASRAGTGGLNLQETQYF
cdr3_nt: TGTGCCAGCAGGGCCGGGACAGGGGGGTTAAATCTCCAAGAGACCCAGTACTTC

clone_size: few
d_call: NA
j_call: TRBJ1-4
v_call: TRBV20-1
cdr3_aa: CSASMNEKLFF
cdr3_nt: TGCAGTGCCTCAATGAATGAAAAACTGTTTTTT

clone_size: NA
d_call: NA
j_call: TRBJ1-1
v_call: TRBV12-3/TRBV12-4
cdr3_aa: CASRNRMGTEAFF
cdr3_nt: TGTGCCAGCAGGAATCGTATGGGCACTGAAGCTTTCTTT

clone_size: medium-sized
d_call: NA
j_call: TRBJ2-7
v_call: TRBV6-9
cdr3_aa: CASSYGASSYEQYF
cdr3_nt: TGTGCCAGCAGTTACGGTGCCAGCTCCTACGAGCAGTACTTC

clone_size: many
d_call: TRBD1
j_call: TRBJ1-4
v_call: TRBV29-1
cdr3_aa: CSAEGQGGEKLFF
cdr3_nt: TGCAGCGCCGAGGGACAGGGTGGGGAAAAACTGTTTTTT

clone_size: NA
d_call: NA
j_call: TRBJ2-5
v_call: TRBV13
cdr3_aa: CASSPHGRVQETQYF
cdr3_nt: TGTGCCAGCAGCCCCCATGGCCGGGTGCAAGAGACCCAGTACTTC

clone_size: NA
d_call: NA
j_call: TRBJ1-4
v_call: TRBV9
cdr3_aa: CASSVGGHTNEKLFF
cdr3_nt: TGTGCCAGCAGCGTAGGGGGGCACACTAATGAAAAACTGTTTTTT

clone_size: NA
d_call: TRBD1
j_call: TRBJ2-4
v_call: TRBV6-1
cdr3_aa: CASSKGQGQNIQYF
cdr3_nt: TGTGCCAGCAGTAAAGGACAGGGACAAAACATTCAGTACTTC

clone_size: few
d_call: NA
j_call: TRBJ1-6
v_call: TRBV10-3
cdr3_aa: CAISDPGGADSPLHF
cdr3_nt: TGTGCCATCAGTGATCCCGGGGGTGCAGATTCACCCCTCCACTTT

clone_size: many
d_call: NA
j_call: TRBJ1-1
v_call: TRBV11-3
cdr3_aa: CASSLLKGTEAFF
cdr3_nt: TGTGCCAGCAGCTTATTGAAGGGGACTGAAGCTTTCTTT

clone_size: many
d_call: TRBD1
j_call: TRBJ1-5
v_call: TRBV2
cdr3_aa: CASSELGTGNQPQHF
cdr3_nt: TGTGCCAGCAGTGAATTGGGGACAGGGAATCAGCCCCAGCATTTT

clone_size: many
d_call: TRBD1
j_call: TRBJ2-7
v_call: TRBV28
cdr3_aa: CASSPRTGRYEQYF
cdr3_nt: TGTGCCAGCAGTCCAAGGACAGGGAGATACGAGCAGTACTTC

clone_size: NA
d_call: NA
j_call: TRBJ2-7
v_call: TRBV6-1
cdr3_aa: CASRPPSGDEQYF
cdr3_nt: TGTGCCAGCCGGCCTCCCTCCGGGGATGAGCAGTACTTC

clone_size: few
d_call: NA
j_call: TRBJ2-2
v_call: TRBV6-1
cdr3_aa: CASTQAGELFF
cdr3_nt: TGTGCCAGCACCCAGGCCGGGGAGCTGTTTTTT

clone_size: many
d_call: NA
j_call: TRBJ1-6
v_call: TRBV27
cdr3_aa: CASSLGGLNSPLHF
cdr3_nt: TGTGCCAGCAGTTTGGGTGGCCTTAATTCACCCCTCCACTTT

clone_size: once
d_call: NA
j_call: TRBJ2-5
v_call: TRBV20-1
cdr3_aa: CSARDGGRETRYF
cdr3_nt: TGCAGTGCTAGAGACGGGGGTAGGGAGACCCGGTACTTC

clone_size: NA
d_call: NA
j_call: TRBJ1-2
v_call: TRBV28
cdr3_aa: CASSSAREQTYGYTF
cdr3_nt: TGTGCCAGCAGTTCGGCCCGGGAGCAGACCTATGGCTACACCTTC

clone_size: NA
d_call: NA
j_call: TRBJ2-3
v_call: TRBV6-1
cdr3_aa: CASSQGEGLNVYTDTQYF
cdr3_nt: TGTGCCAGCAGTCAAGGGGAAGGACTAAACGTATACACAGATACGCAGTATTTT

clone_size: many
d_call: NA
j_call: TRBJ1-6
v_call: TRBV6-1
cdr3_aa: CASSNSRSPLHF
cdr3_nt: TGTGCCAGCAGTAACAGTAGATCACCCCTCCACTTT

clone_size: NA
d_call: TRBD2
j_call: TRBJ2-7
v_call: TRBV15
cdr3_aa: CATSRARLAGGLSEQYF
cdr3_nt: TGTGCCACCAGCAGAGCAAGACTAGCGGGGGGGCTAAGCGAGCAGTACTTC

clone_size: many
d_call: NA
j_call: TRBJ2-6
v_call: TRBV6-5
cdr3_aa: CASSFGGLSGYNSGANVLTF
cdr3_nt: TGTGCCAGCAGTTTCGGGGGCCTTAGCGGGTATAACTCTGGGGCCAACGTCCTGACTTTC

clone_size: many
d_call: NA
j_call: TRBJ1-1
v_call: TRBV6-1
cdr3_aa: CASSDTVNTEAFF
cdr3_nt: TGTGCCAGCAGCGACACTGTGAACACTGAAGCTTTCTTT

clone_size: NA
d_call: NA
j_call: TRBJ2-4
v_call: TRBV20-1
cdr3_aa: CSAGDFRAKNIQYF
cdr3_nt: TGCAGTGCTGGGGACTTTAGAGCCAAAAACATTCAGTACTTC

clone_size: few
d_call: NA
j_call: TRBJ2-7
v_call: TRBV19
cdr3_aa: CASSIGTPAYEQYF
cdr3_nt: TGTGCCAGTAGTATCGGGACACCCGCCTACGAGCAGTACTTC

clone_size: NA
d_call: TRBD1
j_call: TRBJ2-1
v_call: TRBV10-3
cdr3_aa: CAISGQGVGSTEQFF
cdr3_nt: TGTGCCATCAGTGGACAGGGGGTAGGTTCAACTGAGCAGTTCTTC

clone_size: NA
d_call: NA
j_call: TRBJ2-2
v_call: TRBV7-3
cdr3_aa: CASSLQNTGEPFF
cdr3_nt: TGTGCCAGCAGCTTACAGAACACCGGGGAGCCGTTTTTT

clone_size: NA
d_call: NA
j_call: TRBJ2-7
v_call: TRBV28
cdr3_aa: CASSLLPSRSYEQYF
cdr3_nt: TGTGCCAGCAGTTTACTGCCTAGCAGATCCTACGAGCAGTACTTC

clone_size: NA
d_call: TRBD1
j_call: TRBJ1-1
v_call: TRBV12-3/TRBV12-4
cdr3_aa: CASSRTGQTFLGAFF
cdr3_nt: TGTGCCAGCAGCCGGACAGGCCAAACGTTTCTGGGGGCTTTCTTT

clone_size: NA
d_call: NA
j_call: TRBJ1-1
v_call: TRBV13
cdr3_aa: CASSLAAGNTEAFF
cdr3_nt: TGTGCCAGCAGCTTAGCAGCGGGGAATACTGAAGCTTTCTTT

clone_size: many
d_call: NA
j_call: TRBJ1-4
v_call: TRBV20-1
cdr3_aa: CSRKGTANEKLFF
cdr3_nt: TGCAGTCGAAAGGGGACCGCAAATGAAAAACTGTTTTTT

clone_size: many
d_call: TRBD1
j_call: TRBJ1-2
v_call: TRBV6-2/TRBV6-3
cdr3_aa: CATRGQGAYGYTF
cdr3_nt: TGTGCCACCCGGGGACAGGGCGCCTATGGCTACACCTTC

clone_size: many
d_call: TRBD1
j_call: TRBJ1-2
v_call: TRBV12-3/TRBV12-4
cdr3_aa: CASRRGQGAIGYTF
cdr3_nt: TGTGCCAGCAGAAGGGGACAGGGGGCAATTGGCTACACCTTC

clone_size: many
d_call: NA
j_call: TRBJ1-4
v_call: TRBV11-3
cdr3_aa: CASSLVQEKLFF
cdr3_nt: TGTGCCAGCAGCTTAGTTCAGGAAAAACTGTTTTTT

clone_size: NA
d_call: NA
j_call: TRBJ1-4
v_call: TRBV4-1
cdr3_aa: CASSYTAGATNEKLFF
cdr3_nt: TGCGCCAGCAGCTATACCGCCGGAGCAACTAATGAAAAACTGTTTTTT

clone_size: many
d_call: NA
j_call: TRBJ2-5
v_call: TRBV10-3
cdr3_aa: CAISEGGRGEQETQYF
cdr3_nt: TGTGCCATCAGTGAGGGTGGAAGGGGGGAGCAAGAGACCCAGTACTTC

clone_size: NA
d_call: TRBD1
j_call: TRBJ2-3
v_call: TRBV10-3
cdr3_aa: CAISGTGTGGTDTQYF
cdr3_nt: TGTGCCATCAGTGGAACCGGGACAGGGGGGACAGATACGCAGTATTTT

clone_size: few
d_call: NA
j_call: TRBJ1-5
v_call: TRBV3-1
cdr3_aa: CASSHQGGGQPQHF
cdr3_nt: TGTGCCAGCAGCCATCAGGGAGGGGGTCAGCCCCAGCATTTT

clone_size: few
d_call: TRBD1
j_call: TRBJ1-1
v_call: TRBV7-7
cdr3_aa: CASSLTPGQPKAFF
cdr3_nt: TGTGCTAGCAGCCTCACTCCGGGACAGCCCAAAGCTTTCTTT

clone_size: NA
d_call: NA
j_call: TRBJ1-1
v_call: TRBV30
cdr3_aa: CAWTHGSVGTEAFF
cdr3_nt: TGTGCCTGGACCCACGGTTCAGTAGGCACTGAAGCTTTCTTT

clone_size: few
d_call: TRBD1
j_call: TRBJ2-5
v_call: TRBV7-2
cdr3_aa: CASSHPPRGETQYF
cdr3_nt: TGTGCCAGCAGCCACCCCCCCAGGGGGGAGACCCAGTACTTC

clone_size: few
d_call: TRBD2
j_call: TRBJ2-7
v_call: TRBV5-1
cdr3_aa: CASRTASGYEQYF
cdr3_nt: TGCGCCAGCAGGACAGCTAGCGGCTACGAGCAGTACTTC

clone_size: many
d_call: TRBD1
j_call: TRBJ1-6
v_call: TRBV7-2
cdr3_aa: CASSSLLTGLSSPLHF
cdr3_nt: TGTGCCAGCAGCTCCCTTTTGACAGGGCTCTCTTCACCCCTCCACTTT

clone_size: NA
d_call: NA
j_call: TRBJ2-4
v_call: TRBV11-2
cdr3_aa: CASSLGAEGLDKNIQYF
cdr3_nt: TGTGCCAGCAGCTTAGGGGCAGAGGGGTTGGACAAAAACATTCAGTACTTC